This T cell receptor beta chain was found in a study of OX40 agonist ivuxolimab in advanced cancers. Whole-study context: At doses from 0.01 to 10 mg/kg, patients were given intravenous ivuxolimab every 2 weeks.

The study, taken as a whole, reports: Nonresponders, in some cases, also had low normalized T-cell clonal expansion. CD8+ T cells showed, on average, more clonal expansion than CD4+ cells.

A remark on this clone: The antigen is unknown.

Researchers took blood at baseline, on cycle 4 day 1, and on cycle 7 day 1. The CDR3 has 16 residues. V shed 3 bases and J shed 7 bases, with 19 bases lying between them. Per germline, CDR1 MDHEN and CDR2 SYDVKM. Here immunoSEQ multiplex PCR was the method, and the copy in TCRdb shows in-frame clones only, minus some. This table has 30,000 to 45,000 clones, approximately 90% appearing once. The TCR was taken from an adult with an advanced solid tumor such as melanoma, head and neck, liver or kidney cancer. The chain uses TRBV28 and TRBJ2-1; D is uncertain. Source: CD4+ or CD8+ T cells sorted from blood, taken in a trial of the OX40 agonist ivuxolimab. The CDR3 bases are TGTGCCAGCAGTTTCCTGGGGTGGGGTCCCGGAAATGAGCAGTTCTTC. Translation: CASSFLGWGPGNEQFF.